This T cell receptor (beta chain) was retrieved from a study of cytomegalovirus exposure and HLA in healthy donors. Study results and limitations: Listed as cytomegalovirus-associated were 150 to 200 TCR beta chains. As a later analysis showed, a missense DCLRE1C variant was linked to trimming of TCR beta V- and J-genes. Certain sequence variants were highly shared and formed a cluster, and this cluster was likely a sequencing artifact.

The V gene's germline CDR1 is KGHSH and CDR2 LQKENI. This CDR3 has 16 residues. The ends lost 2 bases at V and 3 bases at J; junction bases unmatched: 8. Primers: 60 Vbeta forward and 13 Jbeta reverse. Sequencing was performed with immunoSEQ multiplex PCR; in TCRdb, only in-frame clones are kept and a portion is missing. The sample comprises over 150,000 clones, roughly 80% of which are singletons, and approximately 6.8% rests with the top ten. As for this clone: Its antigen is still unknown.

This chain joins TRBV18 and TRBJ2-7, with 9 bases lining up with TRBD2. The sequenced sample consisted of PBMCs. The receptor comes from a man aged 25-45 years in good health and CMV-seropositive. The CDR3 here is CASSPRTGTSNYEQYF. The CDR3 DNA sequence: TGTGCCAGCTCACCAAGGACCGGGACTAGCAACTACGAGCAGTACTTC. Variable domain in full (rest from reference TRBV18 and TRBJ2-7): NAGVMQNPRHLVRRRGQEARLRCSPMKGHSHVYWYRQLPEEGLKFMVYLQKENIIDESGMPKERFSAEFPKEGPSILRIQQVVRGDSAAYFCASSPRTGTSNYEQYFGPGTRLTVT.